These 30 T cell receptor beta chains were all obtained from the same sample, sequenced in a study of T cells after yellow fever vaccination. Each CDR3 protein gets one entry after TCRdb re-called the 5' RACE reads with MiXCR. The sample has 25,000 to 40,000 distinct CDR3 sequences; less than 8% are singletons. The input for sequencing was PBMCs, either bulk or a sorted T-cell subset (CD4+, CD8+, memory, or dextramer-sorted; not recorded which), taken on the day of the first yellow fever vaccination. The receptors stem from a man aged 18 to 30 who received the YFV17D yellow fever vaccine.

This clonotype showed up many times. The rearrangement joins TRBV5-1 to TRBJ2-5; perhaps TRBD2 as D (5 bases). V lost 2 bases and J lost 5, with 10 bases in between. Germline loops: CDR1 SGHRS, CDR2 YFSETQ. CDR3 length: 13 amino acids. CDR3 residues: CASSFSGSETQYF. As DNA, the CDR3 is TGCGCCAGCAGCTTTTCGGGGTCGGAGACCCAGTACTTC.

This clonotype was seen a handful of times. The chain carries TRBV28 and TRBJ2-1, with D perhaps matching TRBD2 (7 bases). Deletions cut 6 bases from V and 4 bases from J, with 13 bases between. CDR3 size: 14 residues. Germline loops: CDR1 MDHEN, CDR2 SYDVKM. The DNA of the CDR3 is TGTGCCAGCAGGAGGGGGGGGGGGTACAATGAGCAGTTCTTC. It is translated as CASRRGGGYNEQFF.

Many counts were recorded for this clonotype. The gene calls are TRBV7-3 and TRBJ2-7, with 7 bases aligning to TRBD1. The junction had 5 bases not matched to a gene; V was cut back by 8 bases and J by 1 base. The CDR3 extends over 13 amino acids. Looked up from germline, CDR1 is SGHTA and CDR2 is FQGTGA. CDR3 sequence reads: CASSRDRSYEQYF. The CDR3 region has the DNA TGTGCCAGCTCACGGGACAGATCCTACGAGCAGTACTTC.

This clonotype was seen repeatedly, ten times or more. V gene TRBV7-2 combines with J gene TRBJ1-5, with D possibly being TRBD1 (5 bases). The CDR3 has 15 residues. V lost 7 bases and J 7 bases, leaving 20 bases between the germline ends. From germline, CDR1 is SGHTA and CDR2 FQGNSA. The CDR3 nucleotides are TGTGCCAGCACTCCACGCGGCGGAGGGGAACAGCCCCAGCATTTT. Translation: CASTPRGGGEQPQHF.

In its sample, this clonotype was seen a few times. The chain is built from TRBV2 and TRBJ1-2; D is unclear. The CDR3 runs to 13 residues. V lost 6 bases and J lost 2, with 10 bases in between. Looked up from germline, CDR1 is SNHLY and CDR2 is FYNNEI. CDR3 region: CASRFSGNYGYTF. The CDR3 DNA reads as TGTGCCAGCAGGTTTAGTGGGAACTATGGCTACACCTTC. Supplemented by reference TRBV2 and TRBJ1-2, the full variable domain reads EPEVTQTPSHQVTQMGQEVILRCVPISNHLYFYWYRQILGQKVEFLVSFYNNEISEKSEIFDDQFSVERPDGSNFTLKIRSTKLEDSAMYFCASRFSGNYGYTFGSGTRLTVV.

This clonotype was recorded at least ten times. This chain links TRBV5-1 with TRBJ2-3, with 12 bases that match TRBD2. In germline, CDR1 is SGHRS, CDR2 YFSETQ. This CDR3 has 16 amino acids. V gave up 4 bases and J gave up 2 bases; unmatched junction bases: 5. The CDR3 nucleotides read TGCGCCAGCAGCAAACTAGCGGGGGGAAACACAGATACGCAGTATTTT. This codes for CASSKLAGGNTDTQYF. The variable domain in full, completed from reference TRBV5-1 and TRBJ2-3, reads KAGVTQTPRYLIKTRGQQVTLSCSPISGHRSVSWYQQTPGQGLQFLFEYFSETQRNKGNFPGRFSGRQFSNSRSEMNVSTLELGDSALYLCASSKLAGGNTDTQYFGPGTRLTVL.

This clonotype was found many times. The CDR3 protein is CASSPWGEMNTEAFF. CDR3 nucleotide sequence: TGTGCCAGCAGCCCTTGGGGGGAAATGAACACTGAAGCTTTCTTT. V and J are TRBV9 and TRBJ1-1, with D maybe TRBD1 (5 bases). Per the germline V gene, CDR1 is SGDLS and CDR2 is YYNGEE. The CDR3 contains 15 residues. The V end lost 4 bases, the J end lost 0 bases, and 13 bases lay between the germline ends.

This clonotype was seen many times. The V gene is TRBV29-1, the J gene TRBJ2-1; D is possibly TRBD1 or TRBD2 (6 bases each). Trimming took off 7 bases at V and 5 bases at J, with 18 bases between the two ends. The CDR3 covers 14 residues. Germline V CDR1 and CDR2: SQVTM, ANQGSEA. Here the CDR3 DNA reads TGCAGCGCCGGCGGCAGGGGAGGCGACAATGAGCAGTTCTTC. Its translation is CSAGGRGGDNEQFF.

This clonotype was counted at least ten times. This chain connects TRBV4-3 to TRBJ2-1; perhaps D is TRBD1 or TRBD2 (5 bases each). Trimming shortened V by 4 bases and J by 4 bases, and 14 bases separated the two germline ends. The CDR3 extends over 15 amino acids. Germline-derived CDR1 and CDR2 are LGHNA and YSLEER. For the CDR3, the DNA is TGCGCCAGCAGCCCAGGGACCGCGAGGTACAATGAGCAGTTCTTC. Amino acid sequence: CASSPGTARYNEQFF.

This clonotype was detected ten times or more. The genes are TRBV7-8 and TRBJ2-5; the match to TRBD1 covers 10 bases. CDR1 is SGHVS and CDR2 is FQNEAQ in the germline V gene. Trimming took 5 bases from V and 9 from J; bases not matched to a gene: 9. The CDR3 covers 14 residues. In DNA form, the CDR3 reads TGTGCCAGCAGCCCTGGGACAGGGGAAGTTCCCCAGTACTTC. Residues: CASSPGTGEVPQYF.

This clonotype was seen repeatedly, ten times or more. The chain employs TRBV7-8 and TRBJ1-2; D is unclear. This CDR3 has 13 residues. V dropped 5 bases and J dropped 3 bases, with 10 bases sitting between them. CDR1 and CDR2 (germline): SGHVS, FQNEAQ. CDR3 sequence: CASSPREDYGYTF. The DNA for the CDR3 is TGTGCCAGCAGCCCCCGGGAAGACTATGGCTACACCTTC.

This chain connects TRBV6-5 to TRBJ2-1, with D perhaps matching TRBD1 or TRBD2 (5 bases each). The CDR3 runs 14 residues. V lost 6 bases and J 0 bases, leaving 9 bases between the germline ends. Germline CDR1 and CDR2: MNHEY and SVGAGI. The chain's CDR3 is CASRPGLSYNEQFF. CDR3 nucleotide sequence: TGTGCCAGCAGACCGGGGCTCTCCTACAATGAGCAGTTCTTC.

The V gene is TRBV11-2, the J gene TRBJ2-5, with 14 bases that match TRBD2. Germline lookup yields CDR1 SGHAT and CDR2 FQNNGV. Germline trimming cut 5 bases from V and 5 bases from J; bases unmatched to any gene: 7. The CDR3 totals 16 residues. As DNA, the CDR3 is TGTGCCAGCAGCGCCCGACTAGCGGGAGGGGGGGAGACCCAGTACTTC. This gives the protein CASSARLAGGGETQYF.

This clonotype was counted many times. V and J are TRBV7-8 and TRBJ2-1; D is ambiguous. CDR3 size: 13 residues. The germline V and J ends were trimmed by 4 bases and 6 bases, with 10 bases remaining between them. Per germline, CDR1 SGHVS and CDR2 FQNEAQ. In DNA form, the CDR3 reads TGTGCCAGCAGCTCCATGAACAGCAATGAGCAGTTCTTC. Amino acid sequence: CASSSMNSNEQFF.

This clonotype was seen repeatedly, ten times or more. The V gene is TRBV2, the J gene TRBJ1-5; possibly TRBD1 for D (5 bases). Germline V gene sequence: CDR1 SNHLY, CDR2 FYNNEI. The CDR3 runs to 15 residues. Trimming shortened V by 3 bases and J by 5 bases, and 14 bases separated the two germline ends. CDR3 sequence reads: CASSDVGGSDQPQHF. DNA for the CDR3: TGTGCCAGCAGTGATGTCGGGGGTAGTGATCAGCCCCAGCATTTT.

This clonotype was seen many times. This rearrangement joins TRBV12-3 or TRBV12-4 to TRBJ2-3, with 8 bases fitting TRBD1. The V segment lost 5 bases and the J segment 0 bases; nucleotides outside the gene matches: 7. The CDR3 has 16 amino acids. The CDR3 bases are TGTGCCAGCAGTCAGGGGGCCGCGTTAAGCACAGATACGCAGTATTTT. Its protein is CASSQGAALSTDTQYF.

The table lists this clonotype with many counts. The V and J genes are TRBV7-9 and TRBJ1-1, with D perhaps TRBD1 (5 bases). Germline lookup yields CDR1 SEHNR and CDR2 FQNEAQ (reference sequence). There are 14 residues in the CDR3. V was pared by 2 bases and J by 0 bases, with 7 bases between. The CDR3 loop reads CASSLWGMNTEAFF. The DNA for the CDR3 is TGTGCCAGCAGCTTATGGGGGATGAACACTGAAGCTTTCTTT.

This clonotype was recorded at least ten times. The CDR3 is CSARRSSGGLKTGELFF. CDR3 DNA sequence: TGCAGTGCTAGACGGTCTAGCGGGGGCCTCAAAACCGGGGAGCTGTTTTTT. The rearrangement joins TRBV20-1 to TRBJ2-2, with TRBD2 matching over 10 bases. The junction had 11 bases not matched to a gene; V was cut back by 2 bases and J by 5 bases. Germline V gene sequence: CDR1 DFQATT, CDR2 SNEGSKA (reference sequence). This CDR3 has 17 residues.

This clonotype has at least ten counts. V gene TRBV4-2 combines with J gene TRBJ2-5; 11 nucleotides agree with TRBD2. From germline, CDR1 is LGHNA and CDR2 YNFKEQ. With V trimmed by 4 bases and J by 5 bases, 9 bases remained unmatched. The CDR3 consists of 16 residues. The DNA of the CDR3 is TGTGCCAGCAGCCCCGGACTAGCGGGCCTTTCGGAGACCCAGTACTTC. The encoded protein is CASSPGLAGLSETQYF.

The table lists this clonotype with many counts. This chain links TRBV7-2 with TRBJ1-6, with a weak D call TRBD1 (5 bases). V was clipped by 1 base and J by 10 bases, with 8 bases between them. Germline V gene sequence: CDR1 SGHTA, CDR2 FQGNSA. The CDR3 runs 13 residues. The CDR3 loop reads CASSLDPGSPLHF. The CDR3 bases are TGTGCCAGCAGCTTAGACCCAGGGTCACCCCTCCACTTT.

This clonotype was seen at least ten times. This chain joins TRBV2 and TRBJ2-3, with D possibly called TRBD1 or TRBD2 (5 bases each). This CDR3 is 14 amino acids long. V lost 6 bases, J lost 1 base, and 11 bases lay in between. Germline CDR1 is SNHLY and CDR2 is FYNNEI. This CDR3 reads CASSRQRGTDTQYF. Here the CDR3 DNA reads TGTGCCAGCAGCCGACAGAGGGGCACAGATACGCAGTATTTT.

This clonotype occurred many times. The chain uses TRBV20-1 and TRBJ2-1, with 8 nucleotides matching TRBD2. The CDR3 covers 11 residues. The trim removed 7 bases at V and 15 bases at J, leaving 11 bases unmatched. CDR1 is DFQATT and CDR2 is SNEGSKA in the germline V gene (reference sequence). For the CDR3, the DNA is TGCAGTGGGATAGCGGGGCGGGTGCGGTTCTTC. This codes for CSGIAGRVRFF.

This clonotype was detected many times. This chain connects TRBV7-2 to TRBJ2-5, with TRBD1 matching 10 bases. The CDR3 is 14 residues long. CDR1 and CDR2 from the germline V gene are SGHTA and FQGNSA. V trimming: 5 bases; J trimming: 3 bases; junction bases outside the gene matches: 3. This CDR3 reads CASSLGQGKETQYF. DNA for the CDR3: TGTGCCAGCAGCCTGGGACAGGGGAAAGAGACCCAGTACTTC.

This clonotype was counted a few times. The genes are TRBV5-6 and TRBJ1-6, with D perhaps matching TRBD1 (5 bases). V lost 0 bases to trimming and J lost 8 bases, with 12 bases between them. CDR3 length: 15 amino acids. In germline, CDR1 is SGHDT, CDR2 YYEEEE. The CDR3 DNA is TGTGCCAGCAGCTTGGAGCGACAGAGCTATTCACCCCTCCACTTT. The encoded protein is CASSLERQSYSPLHF.

Ten or more counts support this clonotype. The V and J genes are TRBV6-2 or TRBV6-3 and TRBJ2-7; no reliable D call. V was trimmed by 8 bases and J by 0 bases, leaving 14 bases between them. Germline assignment: CDR1 MNHEY and CDR2 SVGEGT. CDR3 length: 14 amino acids. The chain's CDR3 is CASERGSPSYEQYF. In nucleotides, the CDR3 is TGTGCCAGCGAGCGCGGCTCCCCCTCCTACGAGCAGTACTTC.

In this sample, this clonotype turned up a few times. The V call is TRBV6-6, the J call TRBJ2-5; D unresolved. CDR3 size: 12 residues. Germline V lookup: CDR1 MNHNY, CDR2 SVGAGI (reference sequence). V lost 5 bases to trimming and J lost 5 bases, with 9 bases between them. Written as DNA, the CDR3 is TGTGCCAGCAGTAGGACCATCGAGACCCAGTACTTC. The encoded protein is CASSRTIETQYF.

This clonotype has ten or more counts. The chain is built from TRBV24-1 and TRBJ2-5; D unclear. Germline V gene data show CDR1 as KGHDR and CDR2 as SFDVKD. The V and J ends lost 3 bases and 5 bases respectively, with 9 bases between them. The CDR3 is 13 residues long. Here the CDR3 reads CATSDVGEETQYF. The CDR3 DNA reads TGTGCCACCAGTGATGTAGGTGAGGAGACCCAGTACTTC.

This clonotype was seen repeatedly, ten times or more. The V gene is TRBV7-9, the J gene TRBJ2-1; D may be TRBD2 (6 bases). CDR3 length: 12 amino acids. V was pared by 2 bases and J by 8 bases, with 7 bases between. Germline V CDR1 and CDR2: SEHNR, FQNEAQ (reference sequence). The CDR3 here is CASSLTGDEQFF. The CDR3 nucleotides read TGTGCCAGCAGCTTAACGGGGGATGAGCAGTTCTTC.

This clonotype appeared many times. The chain uses TRBV29-1 and TRBJ2-3, with D possibly being TRBD1 (6 bases). The CDR3 runs to 13 residues. Germline assignment: CDR1 SQVTM and CDR2 ANQGSEA. Deletions cut 4 bases from V and 5 bases from J, with 13 bases between. CDR3 nucleotides: TGCAGCGTTGTCAGGGGCGCCGAAGATACGCAGTATTTT. This encodes CSVVRGAEDTQYF.

This clonotype was counted many times. This sequence joins TRBV18 and TRBJ2-2; D is ambiguous. Germline-derived CDR1 and CDR2 are KGHSH and LQKENI. Trimming removed 1 base at V and 4 bases at J, with 1 base between. This CDR3 contains 12 residues. In DNA form, the CDR3 reads TGTGCCAGCTCACCACGCACCGGGGAGCTGTTTTTT. It is translated as CASSPRTGELFF.